The T cell receptor beta chain under discussion was sequenced for a study of blood T cell repertoires in COVID-19. Across the study: The samples span acute and convalescent COVID-19 from the United States, Italy and Spain. Sources were T cells, B-cell-depleted T cells, or PBMCs; the material itself was cDNA or gDNA.

About this clone: Germline is not matched at one junction end, which may reflect a read error.

Authors' methods: How many nucleated cells were present was estimated from reference gene primer amplification. Some clones are missing from TCRdb's copy, which holds only in-frame ones; the method was immunoSEQ multiplex PCR. From that table come the V and J calls and clone size; the DNA was used to work out D and trimming. The data hold around 64,000 clones, with more than 75% observed a single time. The source material was peripheral blood. This clonotype was obtained from a middle-aged man with active COVID-19.

CDR3 amino acids: CATSSYASADEQYF. The CDR3 DNA follows: TGTGCCACCAGCAGTTACGCATCGGCGGACGAGCAGTACTTC. V and J are TRBV11-2 and TRBJ2-7; no clear D gene. This CDR3 has 14 amino acids. CDR1 is SGHAT, CDR2 FQNNGV, per germline. Based on the CDR3 plus reference TRBV11-2 and TRBJ2-7, the full variable domain is EAGVAQSPRYKIIEKRQSVAFWCNPISGHATLYWYQQILGQGPKLLIQFQNNGVVDDSQLPKDRFSAERLKGVDSTLKIQPAKLEDSAVYLCATSSYASADEQYFGPGTRLTVT.